This T cell receptor beta chain was identified in a study of beta chain features in type 1 diabetes listed by TCRdb under 2018. For context, the study as a whole: Mean age, gender distribution, total cell number and subset yield did not differ between patients and healthy donors. Whereas all 30 or so donors provided naive and central memory subsets, regulatory and stem cell-like memory subsets were isolated from just 8 patients and roughly eight healthy donors. The study compared the TCRB repertoires of sorted circulating CD4+ T cell subsets in recently diagnosed type 1 diabetes patients with those in matched healthy donors. A total of 107,917,701 sorted cells were examined across all samples, and a strong correlation was observed between cell number per subset and RNA yield. Points the paper makes about the study in general: Shorter templates might be favored by PCR, yet because patient and control samples were amplified and corrected together, any such skew would affect both groups equally. Fewer insertions and more nucleotide deletions at VDJ recombination sites were observed in patients with type 1 diabetes, implying thymic rearrangement abnormalities. Only small numbers of individuals were included in the HLA sub-analyses, which left unresolved whether HLA type had any influence on TCRB rearrangement. Naive, central memory and regulatory TCRB repertoires appeared to be more alike among patients than among healthy donors. Because cDNA was sequenced instead of genomic DNA, highly expressing activated cells could be over-represented, though the groups showed no difference in activation or CD3 levels. Type 1 diabetes patients showed a moderate but significant shortening of TCRB CDR3 length in all four CD4+ subsets.

In regard to this clone: The antigen it binds to is not known. No base-level quality is on record; no much larger clone is a single base apart.

Trimming takes 4 bases off V and 1 base off J; junction bases not matched to a gene: 5. CDR1 and CDR2 (SGHNT, YYREEE) derive from the germline V gene (reference sequence). Reading from cysteine to phenylalanine, the CDR3 counts 15 amino acids. The entry retains the CDR3 DNA only, 45 bases that are in frame from base 1. The entire amount of isolated RNA was reverse transcribed using the High Capacity cDNA Reverse Transcription Kit, so the sequenced TCRB transcripts were expressed ones. Deep immunoSEQ sequencing was applied to naive, central memory and regulatory T cell samples, giving an average of about 3.7 million total reads per sample. After sorted cells were lysed in RLT buffer, RNA was extracted with DNase-treated RNeasy Micro or Mini kits, with the choice depending on cell number. Each cell subset was processed on its own to prevent cross-contamination, while patient and healthy donor samples were processed together. Using the immunoSEQ multiplex PCR, TCRB sequences were amplified from cDNA into 87-bp fragments spanning the CDR3 region. Amplicons were sequenced on the Illumina HiSeq platform. Regarding the original processing steps: Synthetic template baselines were used to correct PCR bias computationally, reads within Hamming distance 2 were collapsed together, and singletons that could not be merged were discarded. By aligning reads against IMGT, V, D and J genes, CDR3 length, and insertions or deletions at six rearrangement sites were assigned. Clonotype counts were normalized to sorted cell number within each subset before computing true diversity and Gini coefficients with the tcR R package. The overlap coefficient, calculated on TCRB nucleotide sequences, was used to quantify repertoire sharing. Drawn from immuneACCESS, this table holds only the in-frame rearrangements with V and J called that TCRdb kept. Clones are partly lost; checked studies trace under half to an unresolved V gene and leave the rest unexplained. V, J and clone size were drawn from that table, and D and trimming were deduced from the DNA. The sample records roughly 41,000 clones, roughly 49% of which are singletons. The top ten clones comprise 0.72% of the sample.

From each donor, a single peripheral blood sample of 100 to 150 mL on average was drawn into heparinised tubes. Naive, central memory, regulatory and stem cell-like memory CD4+ T cells were sorted on a BD FACSAria II using a panel including CD45RO, CCR7, CD25, CD127, CD95 and CD27. Every sorted population had a purity above 98%. PBMCs were isolated right away by Lymphoprep density gradient centrifugation and were stained directly, without culture. So that batch effects would be minimized, each experiment stained and sorted samples in pairs, pairing one healthy donor with one patient. This sequence uses TRBV5-4 and TRBJ1-3; TRBD1 aligns with 7 central bases. The TCR originated in a young woman in good health. Sequenced: central memory CD4+ T cells from blood. The DNA is TGTGCCAGCAGCCTCGACAGGGCGTCTGGAAACACCATATATTTT. Its coded protein is CASSLDRASGNTIYF.